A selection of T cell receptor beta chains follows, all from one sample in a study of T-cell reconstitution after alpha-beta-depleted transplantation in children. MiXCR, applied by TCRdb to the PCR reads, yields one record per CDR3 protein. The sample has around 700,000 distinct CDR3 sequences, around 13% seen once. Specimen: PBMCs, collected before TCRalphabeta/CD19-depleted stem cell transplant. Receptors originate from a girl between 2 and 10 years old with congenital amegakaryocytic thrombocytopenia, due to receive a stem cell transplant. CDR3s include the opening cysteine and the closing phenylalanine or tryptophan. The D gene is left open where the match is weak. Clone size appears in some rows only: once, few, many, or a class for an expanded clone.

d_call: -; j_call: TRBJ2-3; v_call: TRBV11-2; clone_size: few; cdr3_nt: TGTGCCAGCAGCGACCCTAGCGGCCTACCCGCAGGGGCCACAGATACGCAGTATTTT; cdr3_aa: CASSDPSGLPAGATDTQYF
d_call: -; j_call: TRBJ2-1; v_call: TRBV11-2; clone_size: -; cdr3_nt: TGTGCCAGCAGATTAGGATCGGTCCGGCAGCTTAGTGAGCAGTTCTTC; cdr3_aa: CASRLGSVRQLSEQFF
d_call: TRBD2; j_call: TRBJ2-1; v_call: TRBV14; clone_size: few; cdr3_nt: TGTGCCAGCAGCCAAGTAAGACGGACTAGCGCCTACAATGAGCAGTTCTTC; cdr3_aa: CASSQVRRTSAYNEQFF
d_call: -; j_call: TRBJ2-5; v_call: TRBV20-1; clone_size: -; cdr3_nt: TGCAGTGCTATGGTCCGCCCTTACCAAGAGACCCAGTACTTC; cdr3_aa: CSAMVRPYQETQYF
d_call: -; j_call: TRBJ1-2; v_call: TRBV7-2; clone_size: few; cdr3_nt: TGTGCCAGCATCTCCTGGATTGGTTTTAACTATGGCTACACCTTC; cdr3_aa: CASISWIGFNYGYTF
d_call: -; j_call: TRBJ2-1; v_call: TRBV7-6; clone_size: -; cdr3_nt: TGTGCCAGCAGCTTAGTAGGCGAGACGGGGTCGCAGTTCTTC; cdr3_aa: CASSLVGETGSQFF
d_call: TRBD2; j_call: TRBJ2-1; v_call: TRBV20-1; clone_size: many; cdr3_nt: TGCAGTGCCGAATGGACTAGCGGCTACAATGAGCAGTTCTTC; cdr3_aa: CSAEWTSGYNEQFF
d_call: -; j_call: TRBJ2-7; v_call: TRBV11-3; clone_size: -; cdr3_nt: TGTGCCAGCAGCAAACTCTTGTTCGACTTTCTCGAGCAGTACTTC; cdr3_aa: CASSKLLFDFLEQYF
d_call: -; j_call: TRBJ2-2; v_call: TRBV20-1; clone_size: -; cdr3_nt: TGCAGTACCTCCTTGGTAACCGGGGAGCTGTTTTTT; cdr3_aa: CSTSLVTGELFF
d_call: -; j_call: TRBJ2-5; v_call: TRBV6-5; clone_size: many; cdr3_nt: TGTGCCAGCAGTTTCGGACTACTGGAGACCCAGTACTTC; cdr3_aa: CASSFGLLETQYF
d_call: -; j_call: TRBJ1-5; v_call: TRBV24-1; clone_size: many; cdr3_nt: TGTGCCACCAGTGGGGCAGGGCTCTTCGATCAGCCCCAGCATTTT; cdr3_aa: CATSGAGLFDQPQHF
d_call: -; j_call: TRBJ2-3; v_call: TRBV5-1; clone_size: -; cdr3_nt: TGCGCCAGCACACGACTGGGAGATACGCAGTATTTT; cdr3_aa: CASTRLGDTQYF
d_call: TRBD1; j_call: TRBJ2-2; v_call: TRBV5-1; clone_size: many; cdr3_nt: TGCGCCAGCAGCTTGGAGGGACAGGATTATACCGGGGAGCTGTTTTTT; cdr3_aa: CASSLEGQDYTGELFF
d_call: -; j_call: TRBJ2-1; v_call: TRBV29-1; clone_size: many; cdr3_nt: TGCAGCGTTGTACGGGGGAGATCTTACAATGAGCAGTTCTTC; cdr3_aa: CSVVRGRSYNEQFF
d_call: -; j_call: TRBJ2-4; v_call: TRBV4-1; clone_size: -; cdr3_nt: TGCGCCAGCAGCAGACTAGGGGCCGTTGCCAAAAACATTCAGTACTTC; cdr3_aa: CASSRLGAVAKNIQYF
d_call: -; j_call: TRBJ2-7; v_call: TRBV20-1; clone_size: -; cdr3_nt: TGCAGTGCTAGGCAGGGCGACGAGCAGTACTTC; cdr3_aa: CSARQGDEQYF
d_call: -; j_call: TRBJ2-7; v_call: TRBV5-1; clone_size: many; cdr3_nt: TGCGCCAGCAGCTTGGAGGGGACAACCTACGAGCAGTACTTC; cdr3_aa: CASSLEGTTYEQYF
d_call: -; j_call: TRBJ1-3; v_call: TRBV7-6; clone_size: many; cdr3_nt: TGTGCCAGCAGCCCGAGGTTCAAGAGCTCTGGAAACACCATATATTTT; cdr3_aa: CASSPRFKSSGNTIYF
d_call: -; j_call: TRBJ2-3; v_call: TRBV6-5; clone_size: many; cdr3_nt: TGTGCCAGCAGTTATGACACAACACCCACAGATACGCAGTATTTT; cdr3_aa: CASSYDTTPTDTQYF
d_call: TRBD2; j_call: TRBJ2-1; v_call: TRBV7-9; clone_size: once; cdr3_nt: TGTGCCAGCACCTTCCCCCTCCGGACTAGCAACGATGAGCAGTTCTTC; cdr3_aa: CASTFPLRTSNDEQFF
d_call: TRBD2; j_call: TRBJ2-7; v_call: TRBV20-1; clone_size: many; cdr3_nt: TGCAGTGCTAGAGATTCGGGGACTAGCGGGAGGGTCTACGAGCAGTACTTC; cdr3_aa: CSARDSGTSGRVYEQYF
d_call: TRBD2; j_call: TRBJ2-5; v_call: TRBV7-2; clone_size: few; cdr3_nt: TGTGCCAGCAGCCCACAAGCGGGAGCGACCTTCAAGGAGACCCAGTACTTC; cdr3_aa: CASSPQAGATFKETQYF
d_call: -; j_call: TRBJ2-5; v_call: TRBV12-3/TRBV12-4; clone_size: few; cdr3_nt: TGTGCCAGCAGTACTGCCGGGACCCTAGAGACCCAGTACTTC; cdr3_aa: CASSTAGTLETQYF